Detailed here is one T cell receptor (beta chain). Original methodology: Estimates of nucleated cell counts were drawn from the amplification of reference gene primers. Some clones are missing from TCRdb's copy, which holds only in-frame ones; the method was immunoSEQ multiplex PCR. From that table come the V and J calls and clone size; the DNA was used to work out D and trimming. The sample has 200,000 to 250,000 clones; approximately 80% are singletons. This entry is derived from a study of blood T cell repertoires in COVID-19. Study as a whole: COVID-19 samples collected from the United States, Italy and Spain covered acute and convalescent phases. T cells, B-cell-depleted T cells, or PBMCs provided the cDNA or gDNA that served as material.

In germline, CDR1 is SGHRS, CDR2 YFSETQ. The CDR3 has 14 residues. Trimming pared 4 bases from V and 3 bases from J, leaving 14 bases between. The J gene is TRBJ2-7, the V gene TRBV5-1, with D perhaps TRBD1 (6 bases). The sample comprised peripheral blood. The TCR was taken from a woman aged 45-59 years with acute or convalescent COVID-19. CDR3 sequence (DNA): TGCGCCAGCAGCCAACAGGGTTTCGGCTACGAGCAGTACTTC. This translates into CASSQQGFGYEQYF.